The clone carrying this T cell receptor beta chain was picked up many times. Its antigen is still unknown. Sequence at one end of the junction differs from germline and may be a read error. The data were taken from a study of T cells in Graves' hyperthyroidism and ophthalmopathy. Germline loops: CDR1 SNHLY, CDR2 FYNNEI. There are 16 residues in the CDR3. Amplification of TCR beta CDR3 regions was performed using RNA transcripts as template. First-round RT-PCR with HTBI primers amplified the TCR CDR3 region. TCRdb used MiXCR to reprocess the multiplex PCR reads, holding one entry per CDR3 protein. The sample includes hundreds of thousands of distinct CDR3 sequences, just under 20% of them seen just once. Clinical symptoms, serum thyroxine, TRAb, thyroid ultrasound and orbital computed tomography informed diagnoses. PBMCs were obtained from approximately 9.2 ml fresh peripheral blood. Study-wide points: The model foresaw ophthalmopathy a median roughly 6.3 months prior to onset.

The specimen was blood. The clonotype was recovered from a man aged 35-49 years with Graves' ophthalmopathy. The chain combines TRBV2 with TRBJ1-6; TRBD1 aligns across 8 bases. The CDR3 DNA reads as TGTGCCAGCAGGGAAGGACAGGGCTCCTATAATTCACCCCTCCACTTT. Protein product: CASREGQGSYNSPLHF.